Given below is one T cell receptor beta chain in context. The antigen remains unidentified. The data are from a study of graft-versus-host responses after intestinal transplantation. Study context: Multivisceral, liver-intestinal, or isolated intestinal transplants were given to recipients. The recipients all started with anti-thymocyte globulin induction and then took tacrolimus and steroids for 3 to 4 years. Study observations and caveats: Marrow from the recipient contained GvH clones, some of which had appeared first in ileum or blood. After transplant, early declines in HvG clones were associated with peak levels of circulating GvH clones.

Generated by immunoSEQ multiplex PCR, the TCRdb table keeps only in-frame clones and is missing some. The table lists 99,000 or so clones, around 88% of them singletons. In germline, CDR1 is SGHRS, CDR2 YFSETQ. This CDR3 region has 13 residues. Losses at the gene ends were 2 bases for V and 5 bases for J; bases not matched to a gene: 1. V usage is TRBV5-1 and J usage is TRBJ2-3; TRBD2 matches at 8 bases. Sequenced here: PBMCs, sampled 255 days after intestinal transplant. The sequence came from a human patient who received an intestinal transplant, so some T cells may come from the graft donor. CDR3 amino acids: CASSFRGGDTQYF. The CDR3 nucleotides are TGCGCCAGCAGCTTCCGGGGGGGAGATACGCAGTATTTT.